The 25 T cell receptor beta chains below come from one sample, sequenced in a study of blood T cells in healthy people across ages. Through a sample-barcoded 5' primer and a J-beta primer mix, a second PCR was run for about 6 to 11 cycles. TCRdb itself ran the 5' RACE reads through MiXCR, one entry per CDR3 protein. In the table there are about 400,000 distinct CDR3 sequences, about 49% of which are singletons. Sample: blood. The source of these receptors is a man between 60 and 75 years old in good health.

The chain employs TRBV27 and TRBJ2-7; D is uncertain. CDR1 MNHEY and CDR2 SMNVEV come from the germline V gene (reference sequence). Trimming took 5 bases from V and 0 from J, leaving 11 bases between them. The CDR3 is made up of 14 amino acids. CDR3: CASSRSGYSYEQYF. The CDR3 nucleotides are TGTGCCAGCAGTCGCAGTGGATACTCCTACGAGCAGTACTTC.

This clonotype was observed a few times. This chain joins TRBV5-1 and TRBJ2-1, with TRBD2 matching over 10 bases. The CDR3 length is 16 residues. The V gene's germline CDR1 is SGHRS and CDR2 YFSETQ. Trimming removed 5 bases from V and 0 bases from J; junction bases left unmatched: 5. The CDR3 sequence: CASRGTSESSYNEQFF. For the CDR3, the DNA is TGCGCCAGCAGGGGGACTAGCGAGAGCTCCTACAATGAGCAGTTCTTC.

This rearrangement joins TRBV3-1 to TRBJ2-1; 8 bases agree with TRBD1. Germline values: CDR1 LGHDT, CDR2 YNNKEL (reference sequence). The V segment lost 4 bases and the J segment 10 bases; nucleotides outside the gene matches: 12. This CDR3 has 15 residues. This CDR3 reads CASSPHGQGRYEQFF. For the CDR3, the DNA is TGTGCCAGCAGCCCTCACGGACAGGGCAGATACGAGCAGTTCTTC.

This clonotype occurred a few times. V usage is TRBV4-3 and J usage is TRBJ2-3, with D uncertain. CDR1 and CDR2 (germline): LGHNA, YSLEER. V was cut by 0 bases and J by 5 bases, with 6 bases left in between. The length of the CDR3 is 13 residues. CDR3 loop: CASSQDEQDTQYF. CDR3 coding DNA: TGCGCCAGCAGCCAAGACGAACAAGATACGCAGTATTTT.

The J gene is TRBJ2-4, the V gene TRBV7-2; 7 bases fit TRBD2. CDR3 length: 16 residues. V trimming: 4 bases; J trimming: 0 bases; junction bases outside the gene matches: 6. Per the germline V gene, CDR1 is SGHTA and CDR2 is FQGNSA. CDR3 residues: CASSSSGVLAKNIQYF. The CDR3 coding sequence is TGTGCCAGCAGCTCTAGCGGAGTCCTAGCCAAAAACATTCAGTACTTC.

The rearrangement joins TRBV18 to TRBJ1-2; D call uncertain. Germline values: CDR1 KGHSH, CDR2 LQKENI. Trimming cost V 6 bases and J 3 bases, with 17 bases left between them. The CDR3 spans 15 residues. In DNA form, the CDR3 reads TGTGCCAGCTCGCAATCGTCCGGCTTGGACTATGGCTACACCTTC. Its translation: CASSQSSGLDYGYTF.

The chain uses TRBV12-3 or TRBV12-4 and TRBJ2-2; D might be TRBD2 (6 bases). There are 15 residues in the CDR3. Trimming pared 3 bases from V and 5 bases from J, leaving 13 bases between. The CDR3 reads CASSFPGLGTGELFF. Written as DNA, the CDR3 is TGTGCCAGCAGTTTTCCGGGACTCGGTACCGGGGAGCTGTTTTTT.

This clonotype was detected only a few times. The chain employs TRBV12-3 or TRBV12-4 and TRBJ2-5; 7 nucleotides line up with TRBD2. The closer fit of TRBJ2-7 to the DNA end suggests the J call may be wrong. The CDR3 contains 12 residues. Written as DNA, the CDR3 is TGTGCCAGCAGTTTTCCGGGAGGCGAGCAGTACTTC. This sequence encodes CASSFPGGEQYF.

V usage is TRBV9 and J usage is TRBJ2-7; 8 bases are shared with TRBD1. Per the germline V gene, CDR1 is SGDLS and CDR2 is YYNGEE. The J segment lost 0 bases and the V segment lost 3 bases, leaving 8 bases of the junction unmatched. This CDR3 is 16 amino acids long. CDR3 bases: TGTGCCAGCAGCGCAGGGACAGGTATCAGCTCCTACGAGCAGTACTTC. This translates into CASSAGTGISSYEQYF.

The chain joins TRBV6-1 to TRBJ1-2; 7 nucleotides line up with TRBD1. CDR3 length equals 17 residues. Germline CDR1 and CDR2: MNHNS and SASEGT. The V gene end was trimmed by 1 base and the J gene end by 4 bases; junction bases not matched to a gene: 12. CDR3: CASSEDGTALPAYGYTF. Here the CDR3 DNA reads TGTGCCAGCAGTGAAGACGGGACAGCCCTTCCTGCCTATGGCTACACCTTC.

J is TRBJ1-2 and V is TRBV5-5, with D uncertain. The CDR3 totals 14 residues. Trimming removed 0 bases at V and 8 bases at J, with 14 bases between. The germline CDR1 and CDR2 sequences are SGHKS and YYEKEE (reference sequence). CDR3 bases: TGTGCCAGCAGCTTGGTGGGGAGTTCGGGCGGCTACACCTTC. Amino acid sequence: CASSLVGSSGGYTF.

This chain uses TRBV3-1 with TRBJ2-6, with TRBD1 as a possible D gene (6 bases). CDR1 LGHDT and CDR2 YNNKEL come from the germline V gene (reference sequence). The germline V and J ends were trimmed by 4 bases and 2 bases, with 15 bases remaining between them. CDR3 size: 17 residues. Here the CDR3 reads CASSPNRVVPGANVLTF. As DNA, the CDR3 is TGTGCCAGCAGCCCGAACAGGGTCGTCCCTGGGGCCAACGTCCTGACTTTC.

This clonotype turned up a few times. The rearrangement links TRBV29-1 to TRBJ2-7; 11 positions agree with TRBD1. J was trimmed by 3 bases and V by 5 bases; bases with no gene match: 9. This CDR3 is 15 amino acids long. Germline CDR1 is SQVTM and CDR2 is ANQGSEA. The CDR3 reads CSVRGGDRGFYEQYF. DNA of the CDR3: TGCAGCGTTCGCGGCGGGGACAGGGGGTTCTACGAGCAGTACTTC.

In its sample, this clonotype was seen a few times. This rearrangement joins TRBV4-3 to TRBJ2-1, with D perhaps matching TRBD2 (6 bases). CDR1 and CDR2 from the germline V gene are LGHNA and YSLEER. Trimming cost V 8 bases and J 4 bases, with 12 bases left between them. There are 13 residues in the CDR3. In DNA, the CDR3 is TGCGCCAGCGGGAGGACACTTTACAATGAGCAGTTCTTC. Translated, it gives CASGRTLYNEQFF.

This clonotype was counted ten times or more. V is TRBV20-1 and J is TRBJ2-7; TRBD1 aligns across 7 bases. V lost 6 bases, J lost 5 bases, and 13 bases stayed unmatched. The CDR3 loop spans 14 amino acids. Germline-derived CDR1 and CDR2 are DFQATT and SNEGSKA (reference sequence). The CDR3 loop is CSAPKRQGVNEQYF. The DNA of the CDR3 is TGCAGTGCCCCAAAGAGACAGGGAGTGAACGAGCAGTACTTC.

The chain couples TRBV12-3 or TRBV12-4 to TRBJ2-7; D not certain. The CDR3 totals 13 residues. Trimming took off 7 bases at V and 1 base at J, with 11 bases between the two ends. The CDR3 loop is CASIGSPSYEQYF. CDR3 bases: TGTGCCAGCATCGGGTCCCCATCCTACGAGCAGTACTTC.

The CDR3 spells CASSWRLGTDTQYF. For the CDR3, the DNA is TGTGCCAGCAGCTGGAGGCTTGGCACAGATACGCAGTATTTT. This sequence joins TRBV7-2 and TRBJ2-3, with a possible D match to TRBD2 (5 bases). The CDR3 length is 14 residues. The germline CDR1 and CDR2 sequences are SGHTA and FQGNSA. Trimming removed 4 bases from V and 1 base from J, with 9 bases in between.

The chain combines TRBV7-2 with TRBJ2-3; D gene ambiguous. V lost 1 base, J lost 4 bases, and 6 bases lay in between. The germline CDR1 and CDR2 sequences are SGHTA and FQGNSA. The CDR3 extends over 13 amino acids. CDR3 in DNA: TGTGCCAGCAGCTTAGTCTCCGCAGATACGCAGTATTTT. It codes for CASSLVSADTQYF.

The V and J genes are TRBV18 and TRBJ1-4; D gene unclear. V shed 6 bases and J shed 8 bases, with 13 bases lying between them. The germline gives CDR1 KGHSH, CDR2 LQKENI. CDR3 length: 13 residues. As DNA, the CDR3 is TGTGCCAGCTCCCAATCAACCGACGAAAAACTGTTTTTT. Amino acids: CASSQSTDEKLFF.

The chain recombines TRBV7-2 with TRBJ2-7; D is undetermined. CDR1 SGHTA and CDR2 FQGNSA come from the germline V gene. This CDR3 region has 15 residues. Trimming stripped 5 bases from V and 7 bases from J, with 21 bases between. CDR3 in DNA: TGTGCCAGCAGCCCCCAGACTGATCACTACGCAGAGCAGTACTTC. Translating it yields CASSPQTDHYAEQYF.

The table lists this clonotype with many counts. This chain connects TRBV12-3 or TRBV12-4 to TRBJ1-1, with TRBD1 matching 7 bases. The CDR3 contains 14 residues. With 6 bases clipped from V and 1 base from J, the junction kept 5 bases outside the gene matches. In DNA form, the CDR3 reads TGTGCCAGCAGCTTGCACAGGGGGAACACTGAAGCTTTCTTT. The encoded protein is CASSLHRGNTEAFF.

V is TRBV2 and J is TRBJ1-2, with 7 bases matching TRBD1. The CDR3 runs to 12 residues. The germline CDR1 and CDR2 sequences are SNHLY and FYNNEI. V shed 10 bases, J shed 4 bases, and the junction held 6 bases outside the gene matches. In DNA form, the CDR3 reads TGTGCCAACTCAGGGGGGACCTATGGCTACACCTTC. This translates into CANSGGTYGYTF.

In this sample, this clonotype turned up a few times. The V and J genes are TRBV15 and TRBJ2-7; D perhaps matches TRBD1 (5 bases). The CDR3 runs 14 residues. Germline assignment: CDR1 LNHNV and CDR2 YYDKDF (reference sequence). V was pared by 3 bases and J by 2 bases, with 11 bases between. Here the CDR3 DNA reads TGTGCCACCAGCAGCGGCAGGGCTCCCTACGAGCAGTACTTC. This codes for CATSSGRAPYEQYF.

The V and J genes are TRBV9 and TRBJ1-1; D remains ambiguous. Trimming removed 0 bases at V and 0 bases at J, with 12 bases between. The CDR3 runs 16 residues. CDR1 and CDR2 from the germline V gene are SGDLS and YYNGEE. CDR3 protein: CASSVAVGPLNTEAFF. The DNA for the CDR3 is TGTGCCAGCAGCGTAGCTGTCGGGCCTCTGAACACTGAAGCTTTCTTT.

Regarding this clonotype: This may stem from a read error, because a much larger clone lies one nucleotide away. The chain has TRBV4-3 and TRBJ2-4; TRBD2 aligns across 7 bases. CDR1 is LGHNA and CDR2 is YSLEER in the germline V gene. CDR3 length equals 12 residues. This chain's CDR3 is CASSQGGNTQYF. In DNA form, the CDR3 reads TGCGCCAGCAGCCAGGGGGGGAACACTCAGTACTTC.